This paragraph reports one T cell receptor beta chain. This sample was taken from a study of control samples from healthy donors and cancer patients. The CDR3 sequence is 15 residues long. CDR1 LNHDA and CDR2 SQIVND come from the germline V gene (reference sequence). The V gene end was trimmed by 3 bases and the J gene end by 4 bases; junction bases not matched to a gene: 6. The data were produced by immunoSEQ multiplex PCR, yet TCRdb's version contains in-frame clones alone and is incomplete. The repertoire holds around 180,000 clones, with 90% to 95% as singletons. The sequencing input was blood. The sequence was collected from a woman aged 18-30 years in good health. The chain links TRBV19 to TRBJ2-5, with 9 positions matching TRBD1. CDR3: CASSMGDRERETQYF. The CDR3 region has the DNA TGTGCCAGTAGTATGGGGGACAGGGAAAGAGAGACCCAGTACTTC.